These 12 T cell receptor beta chains came from one sample sequenced in a study of blood T cell repertoires in COVID-19. Using immunoSEQ multiplex PCR, the repertoire was profiled, and TCRdb retains in-frame clones only, with some absent. The table has fewer than 85,000 clones, 83% seen once. Sequencing was done on a sample of peripheral blood. These receptors were taken from a man younger than 45 with COVID-19, enrolled during active disease.

The V and J genes are TRBV4-3 and TRBJ1-2, with D perhaps matching TRBD1 (6 bases). Germline lookup yields CDR1 LGHNA and CDR2 YSLEER. The CDR3 contains 16 residues. The V gene lost 5 bases and the J gene lost 0 bases, with 16 bases spanning the gap. This chain's CDR3 is CASSTQPEGANYGYTF. CDR3 DNA sequence: TGCGCCAGCAGCACCCAACCTGAGGGGGCTAACTATGGCTACACCTTC.

The chain links TRBV7-9 to TRBJ1-2; TRBD1 aligns across 8 bases. The germline gives CDR1 SEHNR, CDR2 FQNEAQ (reference sequence). There are 15 residues in the CDR3. V was clipped by 1 base and J by 8 bases; unmatched bases: 9. The CDR3 bases are TGTGCCAGCAGCTTAGTGCAGGACAGGGACGAGGGCTACACCTTC. Amino acid sequence: CASSLVQDRDEGYTF.

Sample share makes this clone medium-sized. The chain joins TRBV11-1 to TRBJ2-7, with TRBD1 matching 7 bases. V trimming: 3 bases; J trimming: 0 bases; junction bases outside the gene matches: 2. In germline, CDR1 is SGHAT, CDR2 FQDESV (reference sequence). The CDR3 length is 14 residues. CDR3 amino acids: CASSFDRASYEQYF. DNA of the CDR3: TGTGCCAGCAGCTTCGACAGGGCCTCCTACGAGCAGTACTTC. Full variable domain (rest looked up from reference TRBV11-1 and TRBJ2-7): EAEVAQSPRYKITEKSQAVAFWCDPISGHATLYWYRQILGQGPELLVQFQDESVVDDSQLPKDRFSAERLKGVDSTLKIQPAELGDSAMYLCASSFDRASYEQYFGPGTRLTVT.

Worth noting for this clone: The sample holds other DNA sequences that translate to the same CDR3. This chain connects TRBV19 to TRBJ1-4; D perhaps matches TRBD1 (5 bases). The germline V gene encodes CDR1 LNHDA and CDR2 SQIVND (reference sequence). This CDR3 is 14 amino acids long. The V and J ends lost 7 bases and 2 bases respectively, with 11 bases between them. The CDR3: CASKSRATNEKLFF. In nucleotides, the CDR3 is TGTGCCAGTAAATCCAGGGCCACTAATGAAAAACTGTTTTTT.

The DNA for the CDR3 is TGTGCCAGCTCACCATATACGGGAGACTACGAGCAGTACTTC. Its translation is CASSPYTGDYEQYF. The rearrangement links TRBV18 to TRBJ2-7; D perhaps matches TRBD2 (6 bases). Trimming took 2 bases from V and 3 from J, leaving 11 bases between them. CDR3 length: 14 amino acids. Germline V gene sequence: CDR1 KGHSH, CDR2 LQKENI.

The rearrangement links TRBV25-1 to TRBJ1-5, with 12 bases fitting TRBD1. The CDR3 runs 18 residues. In germline, CDR1 is MGHDK, CDR2 SYGVNS. Trimming removed 2 bases from V and 4 bases from J; junction bases left unmatched: 9. The CDR3 protein is CASSEDGKGQGANQPQHF. The CDR3, as DNA: TGTGCCAGCAGTGAAGATGGCAAGGGACAGGGGGCAAATCAGCCCCAGCATTTT. Complete variable domain (other parts from reference TRBV25-1 and TRBJ1-5): EADIYQTPRYLVIGTGKKITLECSQTMGHDKMYWYQQDPGMELHLIHYSYGVNSTEKGDLSSESTVSRIRTEHFPLTLESARPSHTSQYLCASSEDGKGQGANQPQHFGDGTRLSIL.

V gene TRBV19 combines with J gene TRBJ1-5; D is unresolved. Trimming left V 6 bases short and J 0 bases short, with 3 bases between. CDR3 size: 12 residues. The germline V gene encodes CDR1 LNHDA and CDR2 SQIVND (reference sequence). The CDR3 here is CASSYSNQPQHF. The CDR3 region has the DNA TGTGCCAGTAGCTATAGCAATCAGCCCCAGCATTTT.

The rearrangement links TRBV27 to TRBJ1-2; TRBD1 matches 9 bases. The CDR3 is made up of 15 amino acids. The J segment lost 4 bases and the V segment lost 3 bases, leaving 6 bases of the junction unmatched. The germline V gene has CDR1 MNHEY and CDR2 SMNVEV (reference sequence). CDR3 DNA sequence: TGTGCCAGCAGTTTGGGACAGGGCGGTACCTATGGCTACACCTTC. This gives the protein CASSLGQGGTYGYTF.

V and J are TRBV2 and TRBJ2-5; D call uncertain. This CDR3 is 11 amino acids long. V lost 3 bases and J 12 bases, leaving 11 bases between the germline ends. CDR1 and CDR2 (germline): SNHLY, FYNNEI. The CDR3, as DNA: TGTGCCAGCAGTGAGGGCGATCCCAAGTACTTC. Amino acid sequence: CASSEGDPKYF.

J is TRBJ2-1 and V is TRBV29-1, with 15 bases matching TRBD2. The CDR3 spans 16 residues. V trimming: 6 bases; J trimming: 3 bases; junction bases outside the gene matches: 6. CDR1 is SQVTM and CDR2 is ANQGSEA in the germline V gene. CDR3 sequence (DNA): TGCAGCGTCGCAGGGACTAGCGGGAGGAACTACAATGAGCAGTTCTTC. Translation gives CSVAGTSGRNYNEQFF.

The gene calls are TRBV30 and TRBJ1-5, with D possibly TRBD1 on 5 matching bases. Germline V gene sequence: CDR1 GTSNPN, CDR2 SVGIG (reference sequence). This CDR3 is 17 amino acids long. The V end lost 2 bases, the J end lost 1 base, and 18 bases lay between the germline ends. CDR3 nucleotides: TGTGCCTGGAGTCCTAATGGGAGGGGCGGGAGCAATCAGCCCCAGCATTTT. This encodes CAWSPNGRGGSNQPQHF.

The rearrangement uses TRBV5-1 and TRBJ2-1; a weak D match, TRBD1 (6 bases). Germline V gene sequence: CDR1 SGHRS, CDR2 YFSETQ. CDR3 length equals 15 residues. V lost 0 bases to trimming and J lost 4 bases, with 11 bases between them. The DNA for the CDR3 is TGCGCCAGCAGCTTGGAAGGGACAAGATACAATGAGCAGTTCTTC. Translation: CASSLEGTRYNEQFF.